The 25 T cell receptor beta chains below all came from one sample that was sequenced in a study of T cell repertoires in cytomegalovirus infection (dated by TCRdb to the late 2010s). Sequencing used an Illumina HiSeq 1500. Starting from the raw public reads, TCRdb applied fastp trimming at Q25, assembled clones with MiXCR and retained in-frame beta chains. A single entry per CDR3 protein holds the most common genes and DNA from its merged rows. The sample data list about 230,000 distinct CDR3 sequences, and under 25% of these were observed just once. About 20% of the sample goes to the ten largest clones. Sequenced: CD8+ T cells from PBMCs. The receptor source for this set is a human donor in good health (CMV status not recorded). Some clones in this sample may be carry-over from other donors' samples.

This clonotype turned up a few times. This rearrangement joins TRBV6-5 to TRBJ2-7; TRBD1 matches 7 bases. This CDR3 is built from 13 residues. The germline V gene has CDR1 MNHEY and CDR2 SVGAGI. Trimming at V came to 1 base and at J to 5 bases, leaving 2 bases not matched to a gene. CDR3 in amino acids: CASSYYTGDEQYF. DNA for the CDR3: TGTGCCAGCAGTTACTACACAGGGGACGAGCAGTACTTC.

This clonotype was recorded a few times. The chain recombines TRBV29-1 with TRBJ2-1; the match to TRBD2 covers 13 bases. This CDR3 has 15 amino acids. V shed 1 base, J shed 9 bases, and the junction held 6 bases outside the gene matches. Germline V gene sequence: CDR1 SQVTM, CDR2 ANQGSEA. The DNA of the CDR3 is TGCAGCGTTGAAGTTTCACTAGCGGGGGGGCTTGAGCAGTTCTTC. Protein: CSVEVSLAGGLEQFF.

This chain joins TRBV5-1 and TRBJ2-7; TRBD1 might be the D (6 bases). V lost 4 bases and J 2 bases, leaving 16 bases between the germline ends. Germline CDR1 is SGHRS and CDR2 is YFSETQ. This CDR3 is built from 15 residues. CDR3 sequence: CASSQGQPGAYEQYF. CDR3 in DNA: TGCGCCAGCAGCCAGGGACAACCTGGGGCCTACGAGCAGTACTTC.

This clonotype has just a few counts. The chain uses TRBV27 and TRBJ1-2, with 9 bases identical to TRBD1. The V and J ends lost 4 bases and 7 bases, in that order; junction bases with no gene match: 7. Germline V gene sequence: CDR1 MNHEY, CDR2 SMNVEV (reference sequence). The CDR3 totals 14 residues. Written as DNA, the CDR3 is TGTGCCAGCAGTTCAAGACAGGGGGTATTTGGCTACACCTTC. It encodes CASSSRQGVFGYTF.

This clonotype was detected many times. This chain joins TRBV12-3 or TRBV12-4 and TRBJ2-2, with 8 positions matching TRBD2. The CDR3 has 16 residues. Trimming at V came to 3 bases and at J to 6 bases, leaving 9 bases not matched to a gene. CDR3 loop: CASSLVTSVGPGELFF. CDR3 sequence (DNA): TGTGCCAGCAGTTTGGTGACTAGCGTAGGACCCGGGGAGCTGTTTTTT.

This clonotype was counted many times. The V call is TRBV7-6, the J call TRBJ2-1; weak D call: TRBD1 (7 bases). Germline values: CDR1 SGHVS, CDR2 FNYEAQ. The CDR3 sequence is 18 residues long. V was pared by 0 bases and J by 5 bases, with 20 bases between. In nucleotides, the CDR3 is TGTGCCAGCAGCTTAGCTTGGTTTGGCAGGGGGGTCGACAATGAGCAGTTCTTC. The encoded protein is CASSLAWFGRGVDNEQFF.

This clonotype was observed many times. The V gene is TRBV7-8, the J gene TRBJ2-3, with D perhaps TRBD1 (6 bases). V was pared by 1 base and J by 2 bases, with 10 bases between. The CDR3 spans 15 residues. In germline, CDR1 is SGHVS, CDR2 FQNEAQ. The CDR3 bases are TGTGCCAGCAGCTTAGGAGGGGGAATCACAGATACGCAGTATTTT. Translated: CASSLGGGITDTQYF.

This clonotype came up many times. CDR3 amino acids: CASSPGAVDDEQYF. For the CDR3, the DNA is TGTGCCAGCAGCCCAGGGGCCGTCGACGACGAGCAGTACTTC. The rearrangement links TRBV28 to TRBJ2-7; possibly TRBD1 for D (6 bases). Trimming took 6 bases from V and 5 from J, leaving 17 bases between them. Looked up from germline, CDR1 is MDHEN and CDR2 is SYDVKM. The CDR3 has 14 residues.

The gene calls are TRBV20-1 and TRBJ2-7; a weak D match, TRBD1 (5 bases). V was clipped by 6 bases and J by 0 bases, with 9 bases between them. This CDR3 comprises 12 residues. Per the germline V gene, CDR1 is DFQATT and CDR2 is SNEGSKA (reference sequence). CDR3 loop: CSAPTASYEQYF. The CDR3 nucleotides are TGCAGTGCCCCGACAGCCTCCTACGAGCAGTACTTC.

The chain carries TRBV11-3 and TRBJ2-1; 14 bases align to TRBD2. Germline CDR1 SGHNT, CDR2 YENEEA. This CDR3 spans 16 amino acids. With 1 base clipped from V and 5 bases from J, the junction kept 1 base outside the gene matches. CDR3 DNA: TGTGCCAGCAGCTTAGTGGGACTAGCGGGGGACAATGAGCAGTTCTTC. It codes for CASSLVGLAGDNEQFF.

The chain employs TRBV7-8 and TRBJ1-2, with 7 bases matching TRBD1. Germline V CDR1 and CDR2: SGHVS, FQNEAQ. This CDR3 spans 17 amino acids. V dropped 1 base and J dropped 4; count of bases not matched to a gene: 12. The CDR3 spells CASSLGTGGDIGYGYTF. The CDR3 region has the DNA TGTGCCAGCAGCTTAGGGACAGGAGGCGATATCGGCTATGGCTACACCTTC.

Only a few counts were recorded for this clonotype. The gene calls are TRBV7-2 and TRBJ2-3; D not certain. The germline V gene has CDR1 SGHTA and CDR2 FQGNSA. This CDR3 has 13 amino acids. Trimming removed 5 bases from V and 6 bases from J, with 12 bases in between. In DNA form, the CDR3 reads TGTGCCAGCAGCCAAATCCCCTTCGATACGCAGTATTTT. It codes for CASSQIPFDTQYF.

The chain's CDR3 is CASPGQGRLSSTDTQYF. The DNA of the CDR3 is TGTGCCAGCCCGGGACAGGGGAGGTTGTCGAGCACAGATACGCAGTATTTT. The chain joins TRBV2 to TRBJ2-3, with 10 bases that match TRBD1. Trimming cost V 8 bases and J 0 bases; bases outside gene matches: 11. The CDR3 has 17 residues. Germline-derived CDR1 and CDR2 are SNHLY and FYNNEI.

The J gene is TRBJ1-4, the V gene TRBV7-9; 8 bases fit TRBD1. The CDR3 is 16 residues long. Germline trimming cut 5 bases from V and 8 bases from J; bases unmatched to any gene: 13. CDR1 and CDR2 from the germline V gene are SEHNR and FQNEAQ (reference sequence). As DNA, the CDR3 is TGTGCCAGCAGCGCAACGACAGGGGTAGAGGGCGAAAAACTGTTTTTT. It specifies CASSATTGVEGEKLFF.

The CDR3: CSVPLGLNTEAFF. CDR3 DNA: TGCAGTGTCCCTTTAGGATTGAACACTGAAGCTTTCTTT. The rearrangement uses TRBV20-1 and TRBJ1-1; D is uncertain. This CDR3 region has 13 residues. The V and J ends lost 7 bases and 0 bases respectively, with 12 bases between them. The germline gives CDR1 DFQATT, CDR2 SNEGSKA (reference sequence).

This clonotype has at least ten counts. V usage is TRBV7-8 and J usage is TRBJ2-7; 10 bases are a match to TRBD2. This CDR3 is 16 amino acids long. Germline CDR1 is SGHVS and CDR2 is FQNEAQ. V was pared by 2 bases and J by 3 bases, with 7 bases of the junction left unmatched. This CDR3 is CASSLFSGGRFYEQYF. CDR3 DNA: TGTGCCAGCAGCTTATTTAGCGGGGGGCGCTTCTACGAGCAGTACTTC.

This sequence joins TRBV12-3 or TRBV12-4 and TRBJ2-4; a weak D match, TRBD2 (5 bases). With 5 bases removed from V and 0 bases from J, the gap between germline ends came to 17 bases. This CDR3 region has 17 residues. This CDR3 reads CASSPDGVQIAKNIQYF. CDR3 nucleotide sequence: TGTGCCAGCAGTCCAGACGGGGTCCAAATAGCCAAAAACATTCAGTACTTC.

The V and J genes are TRBV25-1 and TRBJ2-2; either TRBD1 or TRBD2 may fit D (5 bases each). Trimming shortened V by 5 bases and J by 3 bases, and 10 bases separated the two germline ends. There are 14 residues in the CDR3. Per the germline V gene, CDR1 is MGHDK and CDR2 is SYGVNS. The CDR3 nucleotides read TGTGCCAGCAGTCCGGGGCAGGACACCGGGGAGCTGTTTTTT. Its protein is CASSPGQDTGELFF.

This clonotype was found a few times. The chain links TRBV14 to TRBJ1-1; no definite D call. CDR1 is SGHDN, CDR2 FVKESK, per germline. Trimming took 4 bases from V and 11 from J, leaving 14 bases between them. The CDR3 covers 12 residues. The CDR3 loop is CASSLTSSVAFF. The CDR3 region has the DNA TGTGCCAGCAGCCTCACGTCGTCCGTTGCTTTCTTT.

This clonotype showed up just once. The gene calls are TRBV19 and TRBJ1-5; no reliable D call. V was clipped by 3 bases and J by 3 bases, with 12 bases between them. The CDR3 is 15 residues long. The germline V gene has CDR1 LNHDA and CDR2 SQIVND (reference sequence). The CDR3 nucleotides read TGTGCCAGTAGTATTAGTCTTCTGTTCAATCAGCCCCAGCATTTT. It yields the protein CASSISLLFNQPQHF.

This clonotype was counted a few times. This sequence joins TRBV7-8 and TRBJ2-7; 9 nucleotides agree with TRBD2. This CDR3 is 16 amino acids long. V trimming: 1 base; J trimming: 3 bases; junction bases outside the gene matches: 7. Germline CDR1 SGHVS, CDR2 FQNEAQ. For the CDR3, the DNA is TGTGCCAGCAGCTTAGGACTCGGCGGGGGGGTCTACGAGCAGTACTTC. This codes for CASSLGLGGGVYEQYF. Supplemented by reference TRBV7-8 and TRBJ2-7, the full variable domain reads GAGVSQSPRYKVAKRGQDVALRCDPISGHVSLFWYQQALGQGPEFLTYFQNEAQLDKSGLPSDRFFAERPEGSVSTLKIQRTQQEDSAVYLCASSLGLGGGVYEQYFGPGTRLTVT.

This clonotype was recorded a few times. The chain uses TRBV12-3 or TRBV12-4 and TRBJ1-4; 9 bases are shared with TRBD1. With 5 bases clipped from V and 6 bases from J, the junction kept 7 bases outside the gene matches. The CDR3 has 15 amino acids. The CDR3 sequence is CASSPLDRGYEKLFF. The CDR3, as DNA: TGTGCCAGCAGTCCCTTGGACAGGGGATATGAAAAACTGTTTTTT.

This clonotype was recorded a few times. CDR3 residues: CASSPWTGTNTEAFF. Here the CDR3 DNA reads TGTGCCAGCAGCCCCTGGACAGGGACGAACACTGAAGCTTTCTTT. The rearrangement links TRBV14 to TRBJ1-1, with 8 bases identical to TRBD1. CDR3 length equals 15 residues. Germline CDR1 is SGHDN and CDR2 is FVKESK. V dropped 4 bases and J dropped 1; count of bases not matched to a gene: 5.

V and J are TRBV30 and TRBJ2-7; TRBD1 matches 8 bases. The germline V gene encodes CDR1 GTSNPN and CDR2 SVGIG (reference sequence). The V segment lost 3 bases and the J segment 3 bases; nucleotides outside the gene matches: 4. The CDR3 has 13 amino acids. The CDR3, as DNA: TGTGCCTGGAGCCCCGGACAGGGCTACGAGCAGTACTTC. As protein: CAWSPGQGYEQYF. Complete variable domain (other parts from reference TRBV30 and TRBJ2-7): SQTIHQWPATLVQPVGSPLSLECTVEGTSNPNLYWYRQAAGRGLQLLFYSVGIGQISSEVPQNLSASRPQDRQFILSSKKLLLSDSGFYLCAWSPGQGYEQYFGPGTRLTVT.

This clonotype was picked up many times. The chain uses TRBV28 and TRBJ1-5, with D tentatively TRBD1 (5 bases). V lost 3 bases and J 6 bases, leaving 15 bases between the germline ends. CDR3 size: 15 residues. From germline, CDR1 is MDHEN and CDR2 SYDVKM. The CDR3 sequence is CASSFWGEKSQPQHF. In nucleotides, the CDR3 is TGTGCCAGCAGTTTCTGGGGGGAGAAAAGTCAGCCCCAGCATTTT.